The clone carrying this T cell receptor (beta chain) has more than one count but fewer than ten. Its antigen is still unknown. This entry belongs to a study of early T cells in non-severe SARS-CoV-2 infection. Study overall: The sequenced material was bulk RNA from unsorted whole blood, and its chains were unpaired. Study-wide results and limits: Missing private and CD4 specificities, VDJdb matching favored anti-spike CD8 responses.

TCRdb recomputed calls from the 5' RACE reads with MiXCR, one row per CDR3 protein. The sample yields more than 80,000 distinct CDR3 sequences, roughly 15% seen once. Trimming cost V 3 bases and J 6 bases, with 9 bases left between them. Germline V gene data show CDR1 as SGDLS and CDR2 as YYNGEE. The CDR3 runs 13 residues. The origin of this receptor is an adult who was a healthcare worker with PCR-confirmed SARS-CoV-2 infection or an uninfected control (not recorded which). The source material was whole blood. The chain links TRBV9 to TRBJ2-2; no reliable D call. The CDR3: CASSALSAGELFF. The CDR3 DNA reads TGTGCCAGCAGCGCCCTATCGGCCGGGGAGCTGTTTTTT.